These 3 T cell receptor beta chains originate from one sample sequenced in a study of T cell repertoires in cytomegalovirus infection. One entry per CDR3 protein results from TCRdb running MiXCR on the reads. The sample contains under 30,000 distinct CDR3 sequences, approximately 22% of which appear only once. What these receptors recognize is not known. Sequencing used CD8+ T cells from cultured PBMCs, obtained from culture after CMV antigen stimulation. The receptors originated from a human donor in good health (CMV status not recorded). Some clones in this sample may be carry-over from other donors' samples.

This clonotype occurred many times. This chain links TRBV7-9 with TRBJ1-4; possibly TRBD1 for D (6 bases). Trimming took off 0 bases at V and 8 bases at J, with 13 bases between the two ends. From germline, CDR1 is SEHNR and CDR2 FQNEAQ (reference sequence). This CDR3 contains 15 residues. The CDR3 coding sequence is TGTGCCAGCAGCTTAGCGCTGGGGGCGCGGGAAAAACTGTTTTTT. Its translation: CASSLALGAREKLFF.

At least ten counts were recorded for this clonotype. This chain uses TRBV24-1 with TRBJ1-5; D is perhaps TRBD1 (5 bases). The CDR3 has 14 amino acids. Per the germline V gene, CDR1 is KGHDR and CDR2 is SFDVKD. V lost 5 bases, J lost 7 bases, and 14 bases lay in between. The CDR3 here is CATSAAGLWQPQHF. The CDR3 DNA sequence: TGTGCCACCAGTGCGGCAGGGTTGTGGCAGCCCCAGCATTTT.

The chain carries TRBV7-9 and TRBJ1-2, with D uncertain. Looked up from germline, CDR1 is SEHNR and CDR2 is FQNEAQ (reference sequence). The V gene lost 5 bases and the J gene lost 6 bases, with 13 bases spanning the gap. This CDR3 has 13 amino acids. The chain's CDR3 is CASSHDPRNGYTF. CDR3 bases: TGTGCCAGCAGCCACGACCCCAGAAATGGCTACACCTTC.